This section outlines one T cell receptor beta chain sequence together with its context. This record belongs to a study of tumor T cells in aggressive B-cell lymphoma. This table comes from immunoSEQ multiplex PCR, and its TCRdb copy is limited to in-frame clones, with some not included. The sample lists 2,000 or so clones, nearly 95% occurring once. The specimen was tumor tissue. The source is an adult with diffuse large B cell lymphoma.

CDR3 bases: TGCGCCAGCAGCCATCAGGGGCCAGGAAACACCATATATTTT. It specifies CASSHQGPGNTIYF. The chain has TRBV4-1 and TRBJ1-3; D possibly corresponds to TRBD1 (6 bases). The CDR3 consists of 14 residues. V lost 3 bases and J 4 bases, leaving 10 bases between the germline ends. Germline CDR1 is MGHRA and CDR2 is YSYEKL.